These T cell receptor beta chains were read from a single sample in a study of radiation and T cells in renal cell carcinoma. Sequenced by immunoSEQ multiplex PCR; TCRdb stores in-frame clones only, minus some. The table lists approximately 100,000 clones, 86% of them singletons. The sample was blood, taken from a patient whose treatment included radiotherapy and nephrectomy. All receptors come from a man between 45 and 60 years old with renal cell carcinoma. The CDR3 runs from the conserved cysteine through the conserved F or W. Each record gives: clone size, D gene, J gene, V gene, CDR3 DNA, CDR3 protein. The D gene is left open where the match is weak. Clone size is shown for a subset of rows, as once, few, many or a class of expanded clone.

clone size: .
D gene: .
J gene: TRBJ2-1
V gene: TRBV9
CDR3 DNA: TGTGCCAGCAGCGCTCGACTCGGGATAGCCAATGAGCAGTTCTTC
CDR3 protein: CASSARLGIANEQFF

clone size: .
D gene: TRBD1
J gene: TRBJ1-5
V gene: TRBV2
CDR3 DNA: TGTGCCAGCTCCGGACAGGGGGCGAACAATCAGCCCCAGCATTTT
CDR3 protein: CASSGQGANNQPQHF

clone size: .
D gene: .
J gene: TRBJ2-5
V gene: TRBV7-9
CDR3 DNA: TGTGCCAGCAGCTTAGGAGTAGACACCCCCACCCAGTACTTC
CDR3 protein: CASSLGVDTPTQYF

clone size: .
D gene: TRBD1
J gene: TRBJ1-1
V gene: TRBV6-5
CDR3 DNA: TGTGCCAGCAGTCGGACAGGGAAGGTAACTGAAGCTTTCTTT
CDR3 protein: CASSRTGKVTEAFF

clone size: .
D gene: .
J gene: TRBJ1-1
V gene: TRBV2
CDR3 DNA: TGTGCCAGCCGATTTCAGGAGAACACTGAAGCTTTCTTT
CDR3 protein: CASRFQENTEAFF

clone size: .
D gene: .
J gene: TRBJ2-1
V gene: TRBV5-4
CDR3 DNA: TGTGCCAGCACCAGGTCTCACGGAGACGGAGGTTGGGGCAATGAGCAGTTCTTC
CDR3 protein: CASTRSHGDGGWGNEQFF

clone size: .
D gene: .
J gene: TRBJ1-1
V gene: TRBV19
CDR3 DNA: TGTGCCAGTAGTGGCGGGTTTGGCAGAAGCCTAAACACTGAAGCTTTCTTT
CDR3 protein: CASSGGFGRSLNTEAFF

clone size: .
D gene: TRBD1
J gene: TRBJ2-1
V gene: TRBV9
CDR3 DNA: TGTGCCAGCAGCCCAACAGGGACAGTCTCCTACAATGAGCAGTTCTTC
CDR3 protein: CASSPTGTVSYNEQFF

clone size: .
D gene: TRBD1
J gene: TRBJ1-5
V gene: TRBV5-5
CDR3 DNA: TGTGCCAGCAGCCGGGACAGGGAGTATCAGCCCCAGCATTTT
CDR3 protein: CASSRDREYQPQHF

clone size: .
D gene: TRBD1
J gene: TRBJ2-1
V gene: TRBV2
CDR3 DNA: TGTGCCAGCACGCGACAGGGGGGAGGCAATGAGCAGTTCTTC
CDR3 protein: CASTRQGGGNEQFF

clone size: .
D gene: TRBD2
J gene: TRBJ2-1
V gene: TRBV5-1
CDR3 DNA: TGCGCCAGCAGCGTAGTAGCCGGGGGGGCCTACAATGAGCAGTTCTTC
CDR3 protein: CASSVVAGGAYNEQFF

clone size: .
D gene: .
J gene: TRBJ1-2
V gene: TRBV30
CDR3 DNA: TGTGCCTGGAGTGTCGGCAGGGTTGGCTACACCTTC
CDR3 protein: CAWSVGRVGYTF

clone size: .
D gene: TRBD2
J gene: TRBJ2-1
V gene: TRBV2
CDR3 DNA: TGTGCCAGCAGGCAGCGGGAGGGCCGGTCCTACAATGAGCAGTTCTTC
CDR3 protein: CASRQREGRSYNEQFF

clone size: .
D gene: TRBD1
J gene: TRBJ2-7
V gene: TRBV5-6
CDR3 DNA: TGTGCCAGCAGCCTGGACAGGGAATGGTACGAGCAGTACTTC
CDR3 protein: CASSLDREWYEQYF

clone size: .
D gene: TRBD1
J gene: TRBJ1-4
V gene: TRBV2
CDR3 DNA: TGTGCCAGCAGTGAATTTGACCAGGGGGGTAATGAAAAACTGTTTTTT
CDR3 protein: CASSEFDQGGNEKLFF

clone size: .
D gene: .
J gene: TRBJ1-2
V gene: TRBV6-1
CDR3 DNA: TGTGCCAGCAGCCCCTCCAGGGGACACGCCTATGGCTACACCTTC
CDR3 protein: CASSPSRGHAYGYTF

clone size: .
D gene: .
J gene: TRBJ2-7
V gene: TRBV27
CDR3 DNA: TGTGCCAGCAGTTTTGGGACAAACTCCTACGAGCAGTACTTC
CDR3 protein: CASSFGTNSYEQYF

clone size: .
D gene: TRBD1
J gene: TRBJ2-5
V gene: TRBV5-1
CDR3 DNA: TGCGCCAGCAGCCCCGGGACAGGGGGGCAGACCCAGTACTTC
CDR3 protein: CASSPGTGGQTQYF

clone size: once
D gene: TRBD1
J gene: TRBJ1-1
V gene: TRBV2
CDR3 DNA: TGTGCCAGCAGCGCGACAGGGCTAGGTGAAGCTTTCTTT
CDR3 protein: CASSATGLGEAFF

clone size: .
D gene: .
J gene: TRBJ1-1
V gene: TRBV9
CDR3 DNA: TGTGCCAGCAGCGTAGAGGGTAATTTGAACACTGAAGCTTTCTTT
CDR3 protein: CASSVEGNLNTEAFF

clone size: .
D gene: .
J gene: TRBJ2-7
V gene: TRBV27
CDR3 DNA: TGTGCCAGCAGTTTATCGTGGTCCTCCTACGAGCAGTACTTC
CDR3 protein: CASSLSWSSYEQYF

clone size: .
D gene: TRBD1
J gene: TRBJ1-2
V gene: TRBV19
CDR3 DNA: TGTGCCAGTAGCCGGGACAGGGGATACTATGGCTACACCTTC
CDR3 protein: CASSRDRGYYGYTF

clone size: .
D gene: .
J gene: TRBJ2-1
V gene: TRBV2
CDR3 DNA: TGTGCCAGCCTGGCTAATTCCTACAATGAGCAGTTCTTC
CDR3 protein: CASLANSYNEQFF

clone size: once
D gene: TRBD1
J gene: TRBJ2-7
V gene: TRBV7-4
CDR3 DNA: TGTGCCAGCAGCTTAGGTTACAGGGGCTACGAGCAGTACTTC
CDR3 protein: CASSLGYRGYEQYF

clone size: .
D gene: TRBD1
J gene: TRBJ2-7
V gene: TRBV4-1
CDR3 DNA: TGCGCCAGCACCAAGACAGGGGCTCTAAACGAGCAGTACTTC
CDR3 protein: CASTKTGALNEQYF

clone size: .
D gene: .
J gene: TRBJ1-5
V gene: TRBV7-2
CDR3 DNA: TGTGCCAGCAGCTTAATGACGGGGTTGACGGGTCAGCCCCAGCATTTT
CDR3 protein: CASSLMTGLTGQPQHF

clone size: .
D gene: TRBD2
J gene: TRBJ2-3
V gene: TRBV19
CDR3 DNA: TGTGCCAGTAGTACCCGCACTAGCGTTAGCACAGATACGCAGTATTTT
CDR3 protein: CASSTRTSVSTDTQYF

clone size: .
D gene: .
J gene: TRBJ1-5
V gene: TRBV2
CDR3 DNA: TGTGCCAGCAGTGAAACCGGGGGTAGCAATCAGCCCCAGCATTTT
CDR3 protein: CASSETGGSNQPQHF

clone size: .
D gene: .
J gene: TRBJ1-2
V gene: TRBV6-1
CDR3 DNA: TGTGCCACTTGGAGTAACTATGGCTACACCTTC
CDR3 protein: CATWSNYGYTF

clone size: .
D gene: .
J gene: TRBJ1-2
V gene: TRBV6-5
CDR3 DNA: TGTGCCAGCAGTTACTCGCAGGTGGTGGGCTACACCTTC
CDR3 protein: CASSYSQVVGYTF

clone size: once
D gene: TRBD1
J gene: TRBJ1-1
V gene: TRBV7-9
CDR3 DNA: TGTGCTCCAGGGGGCGCGAACACTGAAGCTTTCTTT
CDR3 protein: CAPGGANTEAFF

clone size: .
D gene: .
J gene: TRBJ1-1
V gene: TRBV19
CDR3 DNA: TGTGCCAGTAGTATCGTTGGATTAACTGAAGCTTTCTTT
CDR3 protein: CASSIVGLTEAFF

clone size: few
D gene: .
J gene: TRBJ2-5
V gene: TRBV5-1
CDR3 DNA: TGCGCCAGCAGCTCGCAAGAGACCCAGTACTTC
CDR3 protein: CASSSQETQYF

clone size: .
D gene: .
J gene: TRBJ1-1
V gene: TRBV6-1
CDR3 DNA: TGTGCCAGCAGTGTCCTAAGGGGAGTGAACACTGAAGCTTTCTTT
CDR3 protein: CASSVLRGVNTEAFF

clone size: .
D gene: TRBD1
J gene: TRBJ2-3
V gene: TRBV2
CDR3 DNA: TGTGCCAGGGGGGAGTCGACAGGGGCGGATACGCAGTATTTT
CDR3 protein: CARGESTGADTQYF

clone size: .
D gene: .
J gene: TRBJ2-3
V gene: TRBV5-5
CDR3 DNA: TGTGCCAGCAGCCACACTAGCAGCCGCACAGATACGCAGTATTTT
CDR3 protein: CASSHTSSRTDTQYF